These 15 T cell receptor beta chains originate from one sample sequenced in a study of cytomegalovirus exposure and HLA in healthy donors. The PCR contained 60 Vbeta and 13 Jbeta primers. Libraries were prepared by immunoSEQ multiplex PCR; TCRdb keeps only in-frame clonotypes and omits some of them. The sample yields some 220,000 clones, roughly 90% seen once. Specimen: PBMCs. These receptors were taken from a woman under 30 in good health and CMV-seronegative.

The chain employs TRBV5-4 and TRBJ1-2; 8 nucleotides match TRBD1. The germline CDR1 and CDR2 sequences are SGHNT and YYREEE (reference sequence). The V segment lost 4 bases and the J segment 0 bases; nucleotides outside the gene matches: 5. This CDR3 region has 15 residues. CDR3 coding DNA: TGTGCCAGCAGCCAAGTACAGGGGGCTAACTATGGCTACACCTTC. This gives the protein CASSQVQGANYGYTF. Together with reference TRBV5-4 and TRBJ1-2, the CDR3 gives the full variable domain: ETGVTQSPTHLIKTRGQQVTLRCSSQSGHNTVSWYQQALGQGPQFIFQYYREEENGRGNFPPRFSGLQFPNYSSELNVNALELDDSALYLCASSQVQGANYGYTFGSGTRLTVV.

The rearrangement links TRBV11-2 to TRBJ1-1; D ambiguous. The CDR3 consists of 13 residues. Trimming removed 8 bases from V and 1 base from J, with 11 bases in between. CDR1 and CDR2 (germline): SGHAT, FQNNGV. CDR3 protein: CASGEGRNTEAFF. In DNA form, the CDR3 reads TGTGCCAGCGGGGAGGGCCGGAACACTGAAGCTTTCTTT.

The chain carries TRBV5-6 and TRBJ1-2; D is uncertain. CDR3 size: 14 residues. Germline V gene sequence: CDR1 SGHDT, CDR2 YYEEEE. Between the trimmed V and J ends, which lost 5 bases and 8 bases, there was a span of 19 bases. CDR3: CASSRGGLSGGYTF. DNA for the CDR3: TGTGCCAGCAGTCGGGGAGGACTGAGCGGAGGCTACACCTTC.

The chain carries TRBV4-3 and TRBJ1-4; D not resolved. Germline CDR1 reads LGHNA; CDR2 reads YSLEER. Between the trimmed V and J ends, which lost 2 bases and 4 bases, there was a span of 8 bases. The CDR3 is made up of 14 amino acids. The chain's CDR3 is CASSQTSINEKLFF. For the CDR3, the DNA is TGCGCCAGCAGCCAAACTTCGATTAATGAAAAACTGTTTTTT.

The V call is TRBV5-1, the J call TRBJ1-1; D is perhaps TRBD1 (5 bases). V was shortened by 5 bases and J by 6 bases, with 20 bases between the two germline ends. In germline, CDR1 is SGHRS, CDR2 YFSETQ. This CDR3 has 15 residues. This CDR3 is CASSSSLQGNAEAFF. CDR3 bases: TGCGCCAGCAGTTCCAGTTTGCAGGGTAACGCTGAAGCTTTCTTT.

The count of this clone is one. CDR3 region: CASSLTSFNEQFF. The CDR3 coding sequence is TGTGCCAGCAGCTTAACTAGCTTCAATGAGCAGTTCTTC. The rearrangement uses TRBV7-3 and TRBJ2-1; D remains unclear. Per the germline V gene, CDR1 is SGHTA and CDR2 is FQGTGA. This CDR3 is 13 amino acids long. V lost 0 bases to trimming and J lost 6 bases, with 6 bases between them.

This clone was recorded a few times. The rearrangement joins TRBV4-3 to TRBJ1-1; no definite D call. Trimming stripped 4 bases from V and 0 bases from J, with 6 bases between. Germline-derived CDR1 and CDR2 are LGHNA and YSLEER. The CDR3 runs 13 residues. CDR3 coding DNA: TGCGCCAGCAGCCTGACTGTGAACACTGAAGCTTTCTTT. Protein: CASSLTVNTEAFF.

The J gene is TRBJ2-1, the V gene TRBV30, with D possibly TRBD2 on 6 matching bases. CDR3 length: 17 amino acids. Trimming took off 5 bases at V and 3 bases at J, with 23 bases between the two ends. Germline values: CDR1 GTSNPN, CDR2 SVGIG (reference sequence). The DNA of the CDR3 is TGTGCCTGGGAACGGACACTGACTGGCGGGGTCTACAATGAGCAGTTCTTC. Amino acids: CAWERTLTGGVYNEQFF.

The rearrangement links TRBV10-3 to TRBJ2-5; D may be TRBD1 (5 bases). CDR1 and CDR2 (germline): ENHRY, SYGVKD. There are 16 residues in the CDR3. The V and J ends lost 0 bases and 1 base respectively, with 12 bases between them. This CDR3 is CAISESQVARQETQYF. CDR3 nucleotides: TGTGCCATCAGTGAGTCACAGGTCGCCCGCCAAGAGACCCAGTACTTC.

The J gene is TRBJ2-1, the V gene TRBV4-1, with TRBD2 identical over 8 bases. CDR1 is MGHRA and CDR2 is YSYEKL in the germline V gene. The CDR3 consists of 15 residues. V shed 1 base and J 6 bases; nucleotides not matched to a gene: 5. The DNA of the CDR3 is TGCGCCAGCAGCCAAGGAGCGGGGGAAGTCAATGAGCAGTTCTTC. Translation: CASSQGAGEVNEQFF.

In this sample, this clone turned up once. The rearrangement uses TRBV6-1 and TRBJ1-5, with D tentatively TRBD1 (6 bases). V dropped 2 bases and J dropped 6 bases, with 11 bases sitting between them. The germline gives CDR1 MNHNS, CDR2 SASEGT. This CDR3 is 14 amino acids long. The chain's CDR3 is CASSEWGLGQPQHF. The CDR3, as DNA: TGTGCCAGCAGTGAATGGGGGCTTGGTCAGCCCCAGCATTTT.

The chain is built from TRBV11-2 and TRBJ1-2; tentative D call: TRBD1 (6 bases). Trimming pared 5 bases from V and 4 bases from J, leaving 20 bases between. The CDR3 contains 16 residues. The germline V gene has CDR1 SGHAT and CDR2 FQNNGV. CDR3 nucleotides: TGTGCCAGCAGCGTAGGTTCAGGGGTTTTCGGCTATGGCTACACCTTC. As protein: CASSVGSGVFGYGYTF. The full variable domain, completed using reference TRBV11-2 and TRBJ1-2, is EAGVAQSPRYKIIEKRQSVAFWCNPISGHATLYWYQQILGQGPKLLIQFQNNGVVDDSQLPKDRFSAERLKGVDSTLKIQPAKLEDSAVYLCASSVGSGVFGYGYTFGSGTRLTVV.

V and J are TRBV6-1 and TRBJ2-3, with TRBD2 matching 9 bases. CDR3 length: 15 amino acids. V lost 10 bases to trimming and J lost 5 bases; unmatched junction nucleotides: 13. CDR1 is MNHNS and CDR2 is SASEGT in the germline V gene. The DNA for the CDR3 is TGTGCCACCTCTTGGGTAGCGGGAGTGTTAGATACGCAGTATTTT. Translating gives CATSWVAGVLDTQYF.

The rearrangement joins TRBV4-2 to TRBJ2-7; D is undetermined. Germline V lookup: CDR1 LGHNA, CDR2 YNFKEQ. V was cut by 0 bases and J by 5 bases, with 5 bases left in between. This CDR3 has 12 amino acids. Here the CDR3 reads CASSQDLDEQYF. CDR3 coding DNA: TGTGCCAGCAGCCAAGATCTCGACGAGCAGTACTTC.

DNA of the CDR3: TGTGCCATCAGTGGTAGTGGCTCCTACGAGCAGTACTTC. Translating gives CAISGSGSYEQYF. The V call is TRBV10-3, the J call TRBJ2-7; no firm D call. Trimming stripped 4 bases from V and 0 bases from J, with 7 bases between. The CDR3 sequence is 13 residues long. Germline-derived CDR1 and CDR2 are ENHRY and SYGVKD.